What follows are 4 T cell receptor beta chains derived from one specimen sequenced in a study of shared clonotypes between healthy human individuals. Method: immunoSEQ multiplex PCR; TCRdb's copy keeps in-frame clones and lacks some. The sample has around 2.1 million clones, approximately 94% seen once. Source material: naive CD4+ T cells sorted from blood. Subset meaning: CD45RA+ positively selected. These receptors were taken from a man younger than 30 in good health.

This sequence joins TRBV15 and TRBJ2-1, with D unresolved. Trimming shortened V by 0 bases and J by 7 bases, and 10 bases separated the two germline ends. Germline CDR1 and CDR2: LNHNV and YYDKDF (reference sequence). CDR3 length equals 14 residues. CDR3 sequence: CATSRDLAGNEQFF. CDR3 sequence (DNA): TGTGCCACCAGCAGAGATTTGGCTGGGAATGAGCAGTTCTTC.

J is TRBJ2-4 and V is TRBV5-1; 12 nucleotides line up with TRBD1. CDR3 length: 19 amino acids. The germline CDR1 and CDR2 sequences are SGHRS and YFSETQ. V lost 2 bases to trimming and J lost 1 base; unmatched junction nucleotides: 10. Written as DNA, the CDR3 is TGCGCCAGCAGCTTTTATGGGACAGGGGGCGATTGGGCCAAAAACATTCAGTACTTC. Its translation: CASSFYGTGGDWAKNIQYF.

The gene calls are TRBV25-1 and TRBJ2-6, with D possibly being TRBD1 or TRBD2 (5 bases each). V was trimmed by 2 bases and J by 0 bases, leaving 14 bases between them. This CDR3 has 18 amino acids. The germline V gene encodes CDR1 MGHDK and CDR2 SYGVNS. DNA for the CDR3: TGTGCCAGCAGTGAACCACCGGGACGAAGCTCTGGGGCCAACGTCCTGACTTTC. Its protein is CASSEPPGRSSGANVLTF.

The chain employs TRBV19 and TRBJ1-6; a weak D match, TRBD1 (6 bases). V lost 8 bases and J 7 bases, leaving 24 bases between the germline ends. The germline V gene has CDR1 LNHDA and CDR2 SQIVND (reference sequence). The CDR3 is 17 amino acids. CDR3 in DNA: TGTGCCAGTTCCGGGACACCGTATATCGGGTTGAATTCACCCCTCCACTTT. Translating it yields CASSGTPYIGLNSPLHF.